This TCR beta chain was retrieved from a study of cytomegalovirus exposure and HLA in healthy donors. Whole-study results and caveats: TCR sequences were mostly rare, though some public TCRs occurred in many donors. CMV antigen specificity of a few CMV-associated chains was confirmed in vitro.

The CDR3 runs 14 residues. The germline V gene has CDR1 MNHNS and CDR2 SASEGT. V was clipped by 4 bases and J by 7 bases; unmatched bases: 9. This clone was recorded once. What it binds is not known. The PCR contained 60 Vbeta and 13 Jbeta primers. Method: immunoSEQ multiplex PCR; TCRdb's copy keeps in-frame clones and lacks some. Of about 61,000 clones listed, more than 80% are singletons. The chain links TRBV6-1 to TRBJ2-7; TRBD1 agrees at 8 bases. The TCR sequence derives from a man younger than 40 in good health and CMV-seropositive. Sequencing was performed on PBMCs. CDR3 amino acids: CASSVRQGKGEQYF. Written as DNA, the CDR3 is TGTGCCAGCAGTGTCCGACAGGGGAAGGGGGAGCAGTACTTC.